This T cell receptor beta chain derives from a study of blood T cell repertoires in COVID-19. Whole-study context: Specimens from acute and convalescent COVID-19 originated in the United States, Italy and Spain. The cDNA or gDNA used as material had been derived from T cells, B-cell-depleted T cells, or PBMCs.

In the source study's methods: Reference gene primer amplification in the assay estimated nucleated cell counts. Here immunoSEQ multiplex PCR was the method, and the copy in TCRdb shows in-frame clones only, minus some. D and trimming were read from the DNA, whereas the V and J calls and clone size are those reported in that table. The sample holds approximately 120,000 clones, approximately 89% seen once. It was during active infection that Seattle patients were enrolled and then longitudinally followed. The CDR3 has 14 residues. CDR1 is SGDLS and CDR2 is YYNGEE in the germline V gene. Between the trimmed V and J ends, which lost 0 bases and 4 bases, there was a span of 10 bases.

This receptor was taken from a woman of 80 years or more with COVID-19, enrolled during active disease. The chain links TRBV9 to TRBJ1-1; the D is unclear. Sequenced sample: peripheral blood. The chain's CDR3 is CASSVAGSTTEAFF. CDR3 DNA: TGTGCCAGCAGCGTAGCCGGGTCGACCACTGAAGCTTTCTTT.